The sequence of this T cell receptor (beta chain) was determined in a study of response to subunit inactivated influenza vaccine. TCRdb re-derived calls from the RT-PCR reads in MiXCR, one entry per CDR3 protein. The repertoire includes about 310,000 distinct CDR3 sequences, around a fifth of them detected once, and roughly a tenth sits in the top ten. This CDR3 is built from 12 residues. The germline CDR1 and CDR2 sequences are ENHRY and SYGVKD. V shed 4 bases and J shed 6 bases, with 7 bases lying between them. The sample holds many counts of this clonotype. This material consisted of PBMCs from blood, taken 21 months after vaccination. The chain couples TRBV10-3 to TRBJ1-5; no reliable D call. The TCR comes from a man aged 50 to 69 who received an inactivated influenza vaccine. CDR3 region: CAISADGQPQHF. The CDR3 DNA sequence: TGTGCCATCAGTGCCGACGGTCAGCCCCAGCATTTT.